The next 27 T cell receptor beta chains were all read from a single sample in a study of post-analysis software for immune sequencing data (dated by TCRdb to the mid-2010s). Their recognized antigens are unknown. Libraries were made using PCR. The listed sequencing device is Illumina HiSeq 2500. To reduce PCR and sequencing biases, unique molecular identifiers were incorporated into the TCR beta cDNA libraries. TCRdb ran its own pipeline on the public reads, namely fastp trimming at Q25 and MiXCR clone calling, and kept in-frame beta chains. Rows with one shared CDR3 protein collapse into an entry with the most common genes and DNA. In all, the sample holds some 450,000 distinct CDR3 sequences, and 40% to 55% of those were seen once. The ten largest clones add up to about an eighth of the sample. Study-wide findings and limitations: Significantly higher frequencies in patients than in controls were found for a few TRBV segments, including TRBV5-6, TRBV5-1 and TRBV20-1.

Sequences were obtained from blood. The receptors were gathered from a girl aged 10 to 17 with multiple sclerosis.

The chain combines TRBV7-6 with TRBJ2-2; D is perhaps TRBD2 (6 bases). The CDR3 loop spans 14 amino acids. CDR1 is SGHVS, CDR2 FNYEAQ, per germline. Trimming left V 5 bases short and J 6 bases short, with 13 bases between. CDR3 in amino acids: CASSEVGGPGELFF. The CDR3 DNA reads as TGTGCCAGCAGCGAAGTCGGGGGACCCGGGGAGCTGTTTTTT.

The chain uses TRBV25-1 and TRBJ2-1, with TRBD1 as a possible D gene (6 bases). The germline CDR1 and CDR2 sequences are MGHDK and SYGVNS. The CDR3 has 11 residues. V gave up 10 bases and J gave up 7 bases, with 11 bases separating them. The CDR3 region has the DNA TGTGCCACAAGACAGGTTAATGAGCAGTTCTTC. It is translated as CATRQVNEQFF. The full variable domain, its missing parts supplied by reference TRBV25-1 and TRBJ2-1, is EADIYQTPRYLVIGTGKKITLECSQTMGHDKMYWYQQDPGMELHLIHYSYGVNSTEKGDLSSESTVSRIRTEHFPLTLESARPSHTSQYLCATRQVNEQFFGPGTRLTVL.

The J gene is TRBJ1-1, the V gene TRBV3-1, with a possible D match to TRBD1 (6 bases). The CDR3 consists of 16 residues. Germline V gene sequence: CDR1 LGHDT, CDR2 YNNKEL (reference sequence). Between the trimmed V and J ends, which lost 2 bases and 0 bases, there was a span of 13 bases. The CDR3 protein is CASSQRTASMNTEAFF. CDR3 DNA sequence: TGTGCCAGCAGCCAAAGGACAGCGAGCATGAACACTGAAGCTTTCTTT.

This chain connects TRBV7-2 to TRBJ1-1; no firm D call. The CDR3 has 15 residues. Germline values: CDR1 SGHTA, CDR2 FQGNSA. The V end lost 2 bases, the J end lost 1 base, and 11 bases lay between the germline ends. As DNA, the CDR3 is TGTGCCAGCAGCTTATCGGGGTCCCCGAACACTGAAGCTTTCTTT. Its protein is CASSLSGSPNTEAFF.

The gene calls are TRBV28 and TRBJ2-1; D is perhaps TRBD1 (5 bases). V lost 5 bases and J lost 2, with 10 bases in between. Germline CDR1 and CDR2: MDHEN and SYDVKM. The CDR3 is made up of 14 amino acids. The CDR3 loop reads CASSIPGTYNEQFF. The CDR3 coding sequence is TGTGCCAGCAGTATTCCAGGGACCTACAATGAGCAGTTCTTC.

The chain is built from TRBV15 and TRBJ2-1; 10 bases align to TRBD2. With 0 bases clipped from V and 7 bases from J, the junction kept 12 bases outside the gene matches. CDR1 and CDR2 (germline): LNHNV, YYDKDF (reference sequence). The CDR3 has 18 residues. This CDR3 is CATSRDPLLAGGGNEQFF. For the CDR3, the DNA is TGTGCCACCAGCAGAGACCCGCTTTTAGCGGGAGGAGGGAATGAGCAGTTCTTC.

The chain recombines TRBV18 with TRBJ2-7; D gene unclear. This CDR3 is built from 13 residues. Trimming pared 2 bases from V and 3 bases from J, leaving 8 bases between. Germline V CDR1 and CDR2: KGHSH, LQKENI. CDR3 nucleotides: TGTGCCAGCTCACCAGGGCCCGACTACGAGCAGTACTTC. Protein: CASSPGPDYEQYF. Full variable domain (remainder filled in from reference TRBV18 and TRBJ2-7): NAGVMQNPRHLVRRRGQEARLRCSPMKGHSHVYWYRQLPEEGLKFMVYLQKENIIDESGMPKERFSAEFPKEGPSILRIQQVVRGDSAAYFCASSPGPDYEQYFGPGTRLTVT.

This clonotype was picked up a small number of times. In nucleotides, the CDR3 is TGTGCCAGCAGTTCGGGACCGCATGAAGCTTTCTTT. Its protein product is CASSSGPHEAFF. The chain links TRBV12-3 or TRBV12-4 to TRBJ1-1, with a weak D call TRBD1 (5 bases). Trimming removed 4 bases from V and 7 bases from J, with 10 bases in between. This CDR3 is built from 12 residues.

The chain links TRBV5-1 to TRBJ1-2; the match to TRBD1 covers 7 bases. This CDR3 has 13 amino acids. V was clipped by 0 bases and J by 10 bases; unmatched bases: 6. Germline values: CDR1 SGHRS, CDR2 YFSETQ. CDR3 DNA: TGCGCCAGCAGCTTGGTGGGACAGTTCCCCTACACCTTC. Translation: CASSLVGQFPYTF.

This clonotype was seen a few times. V is TRBV7-3 and J is TRBJ2-3; the D is unclear. Germline CDR1 and CDR2: SGHTA and FQGTGA. The CDR3 has 14 residues. The V and J ends lost 2 bases and 3 bases respectively, with 9 bases between them. The CDR3 sequence: CASSLLPETDTQYF. CDR3 nucleotide sequence: TGTGCCAGCAGCTTACTTCCAGAGACAGATACGCAGTATTTT.

In its sample, this clonotype was seen a few times. The V gene is TRBV7-2, the J gene TRBJ2-1; 11 nucleotides agree with TRBD2. CDR1 and CDR2 from the germline V gene are SGHTA and FQGNSA. V lost 2 bases to trimming and J lost 9 bases; unmatched junction nucleotides: 12. The CDR3 contains 17 residues. CDR3 sequence (DNA): TGTGCCAGCAGCTTAACAATAGCGGGAGGGACGAGGGTTGAGCAGTTCTTC. Translation gives CASSLTIAGGTRVEQFF.

This chain's CDR3 is CASSAPAQQYF. The CDR3 coding sequence is TGTGCCAGCAGTGCCCCAGCGCAGCAGTACTTC. J is TRBJ2-5 and V is TRBV25-1; D is unclear. V was shortened by 4 bases and J by 11 bases, with 11 bases between the two germline ends. CDR3 length: 11 residues. Per germline, CDR1 MGHDK and CDR2 SYGVNS.

This clonotype was counted a few times. J is TRBJ2-1 and V is TRBV29-1; 7 bases match TRBD2. Trimming at V came to 0 bases and at J to 3 bases, leaving 2 bases not matched to a gene. From germline, CDR1 is SQVTM and CDR2 ANQGSEA. CDR3 length equals 14 residues. The CDR3 spells CSVEDRGSYNEQFF. CDR3 sequence (DNA): TGCAGCGTTGAAGATCGCGGGAGCTACAATGAGCAGTTCTTC.

Ten or more counts support this clonotype. The chain employs TRBV4-1 and TRBJ2-7, with D maybe TRBD2 (5 bases). This CDR3 contains 16 residues. Trimming left V 3 bases short and J 2 bases short, with 17 bases between. CDR1 is MGHRA and CDR2 is YSYEKL in the germline V gene. The DNA of the CDR3 is TGCGCCAGCAGCCAGGACCGGGATTTACTAACCTACGAGCAGTACTTC. Its protein is CASSQDRDLLTYEQYF.

The CDR3 spells CASSLEAGVAYNEQFF. The CDR3 DNA reads as TGTGCCAGCAGCTTGGAGGCGGGGGTGGCCTACAATGAGCAGTTCTTC. The rearrangement uses TRBV5-6 and TRBJ2-1; 7 bases agree with TRBD2. The V gene's germline CDR1 is SGHDT and CDR2 YYEEEE. This CDR3 comprises 16 residues. Germline trimming cut 0 bases from V and 2 bases from J; bases unmatched to any gene: 5.

This chain joins TRBV5-4 and TRBJ2-7; 11 nucleotides match TRBD2. With V trimmed by 2 bases and J by 4 bases, 8 bases remained unmatched. Germline V CDR1 and CDR2: SGHNT, YYREEE (reference sequence). CDR3 length equals 16 residues. CDR3 in DNA: TGTGCCAGCAGCTTAGATCCGGGACTAGCGGTTTACGAGCAGTACTTC. Encoded protein: CASSLDPGLAVYEQYF.

This chain joins TRBV5-1 and TRBJ2-1; the D call may be TRBD1 or TRBD2 (5 bases each). CDR3 size: 14 residues. Germline loops: CDR1 SGHRS, CDR2 YFSETQ. Trimming shortened V by 1 base and J by 6 bases, and 11 bases separated the two germline ends. This CDR3 reads CASSLLGVSNEQFF. CDR3 in DNA: TGCGCCAGCAGCTTGTTGGGGGTAAGCAATGAGCAGTTCTTC.

A single count supports this clonotype. The V and J genes are TRBV12-3 or TRBV12-4 and TRBJ1-5; D is ambiguous. The V gene lost 5 bases and the J gene lost 3 bases, with 11 bases spanning the gap. This CDR3 region has 14 residues. CDR3 protein: CASSVTLDNQPQHF. In nucleotides, the CDR3 is TGTGCCAGCAGTGTAACACTGGACAATCAGCCCCAGCATTTT.

This clonotype turned up a few times. In DNA, the CDR3 is TGTGCTAGTGGTTTGATCGGGACAGGCTATGGCTACACCTTC. Encoded protein: CASGLIGTGYGYTF. This chain uses TRBV12-5 with TRBJ1-2; TRBD1 aligns across 8 bases. From germline, CDR1 is LGHNT and CDR2 FRNRAP. V shed 2 bases, J shed 4 bases, and the junction held 3 bases outside the gene matches. The CDR3 sequence is 14 residues long.

CDR3 amino acids: CASSLGPSPGVGETQYF. DNA of the CDR3: TGTGCCAGCAGCTTAGGCCCCTCCCCCGGGGTAGGAGAGACCCAGTACTTC. V gene TRBV13 combines with J gene TRBJ2-5, with a weak D call TRBD2 (5 bases). Germline lookup yields CDR1 PRHDT and CDR2 FYEKMQ (reference sequence). V lost 0 bases and J 4 bases, leaving 18 bases between the germline ends. This CDR3 is 17 amino acids long.

The gene calls are TRBV6-2 or TRBV6-3 and TRBJ1-5; TRBD1 agrees at 10 bases. The CDR3 is made up of 15 amino acids. Germline-derived CDR1 and CDR2 are MNHEY and SVGEGT. V was pared by 6 bases and J by 5 bases, with 7 bases of the junction left unmatched. CDR3 bases: TGTGCCAGCAGAGCCGGGACAGGGGTTTATCAGCCCCAGCATTTT. Residues: CASRAGTGVYQPQHF.

This clonotype was counted a few times. The chain carries TRBV20-1 and TRBJ2-3, with TRBD2 identical over 10 bases. There are 12 residues in the CDR3. J was trimmed by 5 bases and V by 5 bases; bases with no gene match: 1. CDR1 is DFQATT and CDR2 is SNEGSKA in the germline V gene (reference sequence). DNA for the CDR3: TGCAGTGCTGGACTAGCGGTAGATACGCAGTATTTT. Encoded protein: CSAGLAVDTQYF.

The CDR3 DNA is TGTGCCAGCAGTTTTGCCCCCGGGAGGGAGTCTCAGTACTTC. Translation gives CASSFAPGRESQYF. The rearrangement uses TRBV12-3 or TRBV12-4 and TRBJ2-7; 8 positions match TRBD2. J lost 10 bases, V lost 3 bases, and 11 bases had no gene match. There are 14 residues in the CDR3.

This rearrangement joins TRBV28 to TRBJ1-6, with D perhaps matching TRBD1 (5 bases). Trimming removed 4 bases at V and 3 bases at J, with 25 bases between. The CDR3 spans 20 residues. CDR1 is MDHEN and CDR2 is SYDVKM in the germline V gene. CDR3 sequence (DNA): TGTGCCAGCAGTTCCCCTCTGGGCAGTCGGGACGATCACTATAATTCACCCCTCCACTTT. This codes for CASSSPLGSRDDHYNSPLHF.

This clonotype has more than one count but fewer than ten. The chain joins TRBV4-1 to TRBJ1-2; no firm D call. The CDR3 sequence is 12 residues long. Germline lookup yields CDR1 MGHRA and CDR2 YSYEKL. Trimming cost V 0 bases and J 7 bases, with 6 bases left between them. CDR3 region: CASSQETFGYTF. In DNA, the CDR3 is TGCGCCAGCAGCCAAGAGACATTTGGCTACACCTTC.

In its sample, this clonotype was seen a few times. V usage is TRBV20-1 and J usage is TRBJ2-3; D uncertain. Per the germline V gene, CDR1 is DFQATT and CDR2 is SNEGSKA (reference sequence). V lost 0 bases and J 10 bases, leaving 11 bases between the germline ends. There are 12 residues in the CDR3. CDR3 loop: CSARDQGRSQYF. The CDR3 coding sequence is TGCAGTGCTAGAGATCAAGGGCGGTCGCAGTATTTT.

This clonotype showed up just a few times. CDR3 in DNA: TGCAGCGTTGGACAGCTCCAAGAGACCCAGTACTTC. Translated, it gives CSVGQLQETQYF. V gene TRBV29-1 combines with J gene TRBJ2-5; weak D call: TRBD1 (5 bases). The CDR3 covers 12 residues. Germline V gives CDR1 SQVTM, CDR2 ANQGSEA. The ends were cut back, 4 bases at V and 1 base at J, with 7 bases in the middle.